This TCR beta chain came from a study of monozygotic twins with inflammatory bowel disease. TCRdb re-called the 5' RACE reads, yielding one record per CDR3 amino acid sequence without DNA. This sample's table has under 200,000 distinct CDR3 sequences. The CDR3 loop spans 17 amino acids. Per germline, CDR1 MDHEN and CDR2 SYDVKM. This chain joins TRBV28 and TRBJ2-3; lacking DNA, the TRBD2 call made by TCRdb goes unchecked. This receptor was identified in a human donor with ulcerative colitis or Crohn's disease, or a healthy co-twin of an affected twin (not recorded which). Sequencing input: blood. The CDR3 here is CASSLPGTSGRADTQYF.